This TCR beta chain was identified in a study of T cell repertoires in aging, cancer and after chemotherapy. About the research overall: Six age groups, ranging from 30 or younger to 70 or older, included the donors. Whole-study results and caveats: Untreated cancer patients had significantly lower blood TCR diversity than age-matched healthy donors. Rebound thymic output was suggested by rising median generation probability during chemotherapy in each cancer cohort.

Amplification of TCR beta used genomic DNA extracted from peripheral blood. A remark on this clonotype: Its target is unknown.

Rearranged V-D-J TRB sequences were amplified with a mixed TRB-A/B primer pool. One entry per CDR3 protein results from TCRdb running MiXCR on the multiplex PCR reads. The sample records roughly 1,900 distinct CDR3 sequences, roughly a sixth being singletons. V dropped 1 base and J dropped 6 bases, with 12 bases sitting between them. The CDR3 length is 15 residues. CDR1 is PRHDT, CDR2 FYEKMQ, per germline (reference sequence). This clonotype was obtained from a human donor with a solid tumor. This chain joins TRBV13 and TRBJ2-2; D could derive from TRBD1 or TRBD2 (6 bases each). The specimen sequenced was blood. The CDR3 DNA reads TGTGCCAGCAGCTTAGATCCGGGGGCTTCCGGGGAGCTGTTTTTT. Protein sequence: CASSLDPGASGELFF.